The subject of this entry is one T cell receptor (beta chain). Its target antigen remains unknown. There are no base qualities to consult, and no much larger clone falls within one base. Each donor gave one peripheral blood draw, about 110 mL on average, collected into heparinised tubes. A BD FACSAria II was used to sort naive, central memory, regulatory and stem cell-like memory CD4+ T cells with a panel that included CD45RO, CCR7, CD25, CD127, CD95 and CD27. Purity was above 95% for every sorted population. PBMCs were separated immediately by Lymphoprep density gradient centrifugation and were stained directly, without being cultured. To minimize batch effects, samples were stained and sorted in pairs, one healthy donor with one patient per experiment. The sample belongs to a study of beta chain features in type 1 diabetes (dated by TCRdb to between 2017 and 2018). About the study as a whole: Mean age, gender distribution, total cell number and subset yield were not different between patients and healthy donors. A total of about 99,000,000 sorted cells were examined across all samples, and RNA yield correlated strongly with the number of cells per subset. The study compared the TCRB repertoires of sorted circulating CD4+ T cell subsets in recently diagnosed type 1 diabetes patients with those in matched healthy donors. Regulatory and stem cell-like memory subsets were obtained from only 8 patients and roughly eight healthy donors, while naive and central memory subsets were obtained from all 30 or so donors.

The research as a whole found: Shorter templates might have been favored by PCR, but patient and control samples were amplified and corrected together, so both groups would have been affected equally by any skew. At VDJ recombination sites, patients with type 1 diabetes made fewer insertions and deleted more nucleotides, a pattern implying thymic rearrangement abnormalities. Type 1 diabetes patients showed a moderate but significant shortening of TCRB CDR3 length in all four CD4+ subsets. HLA sub-analyses involved small numbers of individuals, so any influence of HLA type on TCRB rearrangement remained unresolved. Naive, central memory and regulatory TCRB repertoires appeared to be more alike among patients than among healthy donors. Because cDNA was sequenced instead of genomic DNA, activated cells with high expression could be over-represented, although the groups did not differ in activation or CD3 levels.

The CDR3 measures 10 amino acids from cysteine to phenylalanine. Left in the record is the CDR3 DNA by itself, 30 bases read in frame from the first base. All of the isolated RNA was reverse transcribed with the High Capacity cDNA Reverse Transcription Kit, so expressed TCRB transcripts were sequenced. Deep immunoSEQ sequencing was performed on naive, central memory and regulatory T cell samples, with an average of roughly 3.5 million total reads per sample. Sorted cells were lysed in RLT buffer and RNA was extracted with DNase-treated RNeasy Micro or Mini kits, depending on cell number. Each cell subset was processed separately to prevent cross-contamination, with patient and healthy donor samples processed together. Using the immunoSEQ multiplex PCR, TCRB sequences were amplified from cDNA into 87-bp fragments spanning the CDR3 region. Sequencing of the amplicons was done on the Illumina HiSeq platform. In the original analysis: Synthetic template baselines were used to correct PCR bias computationally, reads within Hamming distance 2 were collapsed together, and singletons that could not be merged were discarded. Reads were aligned against IMGT to assign V, D and J genes, CDR3 length and insertions or deletions at six rearrangement sites. Clonotype counts were normalized to sorted cell number within each subset before computing true diversity and Gini coefficients with the tcR R package. The overlap coefficient, calculated on TCRB nucleotide sequences, was used to quantify repertoire sharing. As a proxy for the pre-selection repertoire, out-of-frame TCRB sequences from naive cells were analyzed. TCRdb obtained this table from immuneACCESS and retained in-frame rearrangements with V and J assigned. These tables miss some clones; where compared with another copy, unresolved V genes account for less than half of the shortfall, and the remainder is unexplained. The DNA gave D and trimming, while V, J and clone size come from that table. A total of 200,000 to 250,000 clones appear in this sample, roughly two thirds of them only once. The top ten clones comprise around 0.05% of the sample.

The sequencing input was naive CD4+ T cells from blood. Reading the label with the study, this specimen's cell subset or site is: true naive CD4+ T cells. The TCR sequence derives from a young man in good health. Here the chain combines TRBV23-1 and TRBJ1-5, with the D segment identity uncertain. TRBV23-1 is an open reading frame, and its role is uncertain. The nucleotide sequence reads TGCTGTGGTGGATGGCAGCCCCAGCATTTT. It translates to CCGGWQPQHF.